Below, 9 T cell receptor beta chains from the same sample are listed, as sequenced in a study of monozygotic twins with inflammatory bowel disease. With the 5' RACE reads reprocessed, TCRdb shows one record per CDR3 protein and no DNA. This listing includes around 210,000 distinct CDR3 sequences. The sequenced material came from blood. These receptors originate from a human donor with ulcerative colitis or Crohn's disease, or a healthy co-twin of an affected twin (not recorded which).

The V gene is TRBV20-1, the J gene TRBJ2-1; TCRdb indicates TRBD2, and absent DNA this call remains unverified. CDR1 is DFQATT, CDR2 SNEGSKA, per germline (reference sequence). The CDR3 extends over 17 amino acids. The chain's CDR3 is CSARDQTGAISYNEQFF.

The rearrangement uses TRBV19 and TRBJ1-3. CDR1 and CDR2 from the germline V gene are LNHDA and SQIVND (reference sequence). This CDR3 spans 13 amino acids. CDR3 region: CASSISDGNTIYF.

V gene TRBV4-1 combines with J gene TRBJ2-1; TCRdb calls TRBD2, which cannot be checked without DNA. The CDR3 is made up of 15 amino acids. CDR1 and CDR2 (germline): MGHRA, YSYEKL. This CDR3 reads CASRSILAPYNEQFF.

V is TRBV20-1 and J is TRBJ2-7. Germline CDR1 reads DFQATT; CDR2 reads SNEGSKA (reference sequence). The CDR3 is 13 residues long. CDR3 sequence reads: CSARGLNSYEQYF.

V usage is TRBV12-3 or TRBV12-4 and J usage is TRBJ2-2. This CDR3 spans 13 amino acids. CDR3 protein: CASSLSTTGELFF.

This rearrangement joins TRBV20-1 to TRBJ2-7; TCRdb indicates TRBD2, and absent DNA this call remains unverified. The CDR3 consists of 12 residues. Germline lookup yields CDR1 DFQATT and CDR2 SNEGSKA (reference sequence). Here the CDR3 reads CSATESKGRQYF.

The chain uses TRBV4-3 and TRBJ1-2. Per germline, CDR1 LGHNA and CDR2 YSLEER. The CDR3 runs 14 residues. This CDR3 reads CASSQVTANYGYTF.

The chain couples TRBV20-1 to TRBJ1-1. Germline CDR1 and CDR2: DFQATT and SNEGSKA (reference sequence). The CDR3 totals 14 residues. The CDR3 here is CSARDLGLRTEAFF.

The genes are TRBV29-1 and TRBJ1-1. The length of the CDR3 is 12 residues. Looked up from germline, CDR1 is SQVTM and CDR2 is ANQGSEA. CDR3 amino acids: CSVVGRDTEAFF.